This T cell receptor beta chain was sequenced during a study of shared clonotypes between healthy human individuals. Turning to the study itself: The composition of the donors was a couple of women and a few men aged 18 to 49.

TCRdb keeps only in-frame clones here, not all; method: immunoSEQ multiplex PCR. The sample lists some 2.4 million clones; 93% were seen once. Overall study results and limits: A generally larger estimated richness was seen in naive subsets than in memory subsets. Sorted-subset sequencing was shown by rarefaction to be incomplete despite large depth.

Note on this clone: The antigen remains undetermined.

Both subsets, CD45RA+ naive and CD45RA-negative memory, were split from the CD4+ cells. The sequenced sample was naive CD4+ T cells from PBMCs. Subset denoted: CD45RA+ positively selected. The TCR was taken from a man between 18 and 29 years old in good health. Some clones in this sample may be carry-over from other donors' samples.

CDR3 sequence (DNA): TGCGCCAGCAGCTTAACCGGGACAGGGCTGTACGAGCAGTACTTC. Its translation is CASSLTGTGLYEQYF. The V gene is TRBV5-1, the J gene TRBJ2-7; 9 bases line up with TRBD1. The trim removed 2 bases at V and 4 bases at J, leaving 7 bases unmatched. The germline gives CDR1 SGHRS, CDR2 YFSETQ. The CDR3 extends over 15 amino acids.